Listed here is a single TCR beta chain. The antigen is undetermined. An end of the junction does not agree with germline; a read error may underlie this. Other nucleotide sequences in the sample specify the same CDR3. Some clones are missing from TCRdb's copy, which holds only in-frame ones; the method was immunoSEQ multiplex PCR. The sample yields about 5,500 clones, around 97% seen once. The source of the sample is a study of naive CD8 T cells in extremely preterm neonates. Regarding the study as a whole: Preterm infants showed shorter CDR3s, fewer N additions and less trimming than older groups. Preterm neonates shared more CDR3 nucleotide sequences (about 2.5%) than older groups.

CDR1 and CDR2 from the germline V gene are LNHDA and SQIVND (reference sequence). The CDR3 loop spans 13 amino acids. Live Annexin V-negative naive CD3+CD8+CD45RA+CCR7+ T cells were sorted. This clonotype was sampled from a human donor in good health. The sequencing sample was made of naive CD8+ T cells from blood. The chain uses TRBV19 and TRBJ2-7; 8 nucleotides align to TRBD1. The CDR3 bases are TGTGCCAGTAGTGCGGGACAGGCCTACGAGCAGTACTTT. Translating it yields CASSAGQAYEQYF.